This T cell receptor beta chain was observed in a study of T cell responses to AZD1222 COVID-19 vaccine. Both about-4-week and about-12-week second-dose recipients were combined. Clones were read by immunoSEQ multiplex PCR, and TCRdb kept only the in-frame ones, dropping some. The sample has 100,000 to 150,000 clones, roughly nine tenths seen once. Study-level points and caveats: It was only 6 or 7 AZD1222 recipients who were seropositive at baseline. Sampled repertoires all dated from after the peak T cell response. A mostly white British donor set with more females was recruited, and clonal diversity was possibly underestimated.

The ends lost 5 bases at V and 1 base at J; junction bases unmatched: 4. This CDR3 has 15 amino acids. Germline CDR1 is SNHLY and CDR2 is FYNNEI. Regarding this clone: Its antigen is unidentified.

Specimen: peripheral blood, collected 28 days after the second AZD1222 dose. The receptor was isolated from an adult who received the AZD1222 COVID-19 vaccine. The rearrangement joins TRBV2 to TRBJ1-1; TRBD1 aligns across 10 bases. The CDR3 coding sequence is TGTGCCAGCAGTTCTAGACAGGGGGCGAACACTGAAGCTTTCTTT. It specifies CASSSRQGANTEAFF.